The following is a T cell receptor (beta chain) sequence with its context. Its specificity is not known. This specimen comes from a study of blood T cells in healthy people across ages. Primers used in a second PCR of roughly 7 to 12 cycles were a sample-barcoded 5' primer and a J-beta primer mix. MiXCR, run by TCRdb on the 5' RACE reads, gives a single entry per CDR3 protein. The sample records 650,000 to 1,000,000 distinct CDR3 sequences, about 47% being singletons. Donation came from healthy Caucasian individuals in Russia who were aged about 6 to 100. Isolation per sample recovered at least 7 million PBMCs. Samples each had at least 5 micrograms of total RNA extracted. Study-level results: There were more naive CD4+ cells and higher diversity in long-lived donors than in aged donors.

The sequenced sample was blood. The clonotype originates from an elderly man in good health.

In nucleotides, the CDR3 is TGTGCCAGCAGTAGGACAGCCCATGGGAACACAGATACGCAGTATTTT. As protein: CASSRTAHGNTDTQYF. The rearrangement uses TRBV6-5 and TRBJ2-3; a weak D match, TRBD1 (6 bases). The germline V gene encodes CDR1 MNHEY and CDR2 SVGAGI. The V and J ends lost 5 bases and 2 bases respectively, with 17 bases between them. This CDR3 comprises 16 residues.